One and the same sample provided the 22 T cell receptor beta chains below, sequenced in a study of shared clonotypes between healthy human individuals. Sequenced by immunoSEQ multiplex PCR; TCRdb stores in-frame clones only, minus some. The sample holds 2 million to 2.5 million clones; approximately 93% are singletons and the top ten take approximately 0.4%. The sequenced material came from naive CD4+ T cells from PBMCs. Specified subset: CD45RA+ positively selected. The source of these receptors is a man aged 18 to 30 in good health. Some clones in this sample may be carry-over from other donors' samples.

This CDR3 is CASSLAGSSAEAFF. CDR3 DNA: TGTGCCAGCTCACTGGCAGGGTCGTCGGCTGAAGCTTTCTTT. The chain combines TRBV18 with TRBJ1-1, with a possible D match to TRBD1 (5 bases). Germline V gene sequence: CDR1 KGHSH, CDR2 LQKENI. This CDR3 has 14 residues. With 4 bases removed from V and 6 bases from J, the gap between germline ends came to 15 bases.

For the CDR3, the DNA is TGTGCCAGCAGGGGGACAGAAGCGAACACTGAAGCTTTCTTT. This encodes CASRGTEANTEAFF. The chain recombines TRBV7-6 with TRBJ1-1; 7 bases map to TRBD1. V lost 6 bases to trimming and J lost 1 base; unmatched junction nucleotides: 5. From germline, CDR1 is SGHVS and CDR2 FNYEAQ. CDR3 length: 14 amino acids.

The J gene is TRBJ2-1, the V gene TRBV10-3, with D perhaps matching TRBD2 (6 bases). V shed 10 bases and J shed 4 bases, with 17 bases lying between them. From germline, CDR1 is ENHRY and CDR2 SYGVKD. CDR3 length equals 14 residues. This chain's CDR3 is CATVRDFNYNEQFF. DNA of the CDR3: TGTGCCACGGTCCGGGACTTTAATTACAATGAGCAGTTCTTC.

This clone occurred once. V usage is TRBV4-1 and J usage is TRBJ1-5; D perhaps matches TRBD1 (6 bases). The CDR3 is 15 residues long. Deletions cut 4 bases from V and 5 bases from J, with 15 bases between. CDR1 and CDR2 (germline): MGHRA, YSYEKL. The CDR3 spells CASSLLQGRDQPQHF. The CDR3 DNA is TGCGCCAGCAGCCTATTACAGGGAAGGGATCAGCCCCAGCATTTT.

The chain's CDR3 is CASSLVPGLYGYTF. The CDR3 nucleotides are TGCGCCAGCAGCTTGGTTCCTGGCCTCTATGGCTACACCTTC. The V gene is TRBV5-1, the J gene TRBJ1-2; no definite D call. From germline, CDR1 is SGHRS and CDR2 YFSETQ. The CDR3 extends over 14 amino acids. V was shortened by 0 bases and J by 4 bases, with 10 bases between the two germline ends.

This clone was seen once. The CDR3 DNA sequence: TGTGCCACTAGACAGGGAAGCAATCAGCCCCAGCATTTT. Its protein product is CATRQGSNQPQHF. V and J are TRBV6-6 and TRBJ1-5; 7 bases are shared with TRBD1. Per the germline V gene, CDR1 is MNHNY and CDR2 is SVGAGI (reference sequence). J lost 1 base, V lost 10 bases, and 4 bases had no gene match. The CDR3 is 13 amino acids.

The chain carries TRBV7-9 and TRBJ1-5, with D tentatively TRBD1 (6 bases). V lost 5 bases and J 6 bases, leaving 11 bases between the germline ends. In germline, CDR1 is SEHNR, CDR2 FQNEAQ (reference sequence). The CDR3 length is 13 residues. The CDR3 region is CASSIQGAQPQHF. The CDR3 nucleotides read TGTGCCAGCAGCATACAGGGAGCTCAGCCCCAGCATTTT.

The chain has TRBV6-1 and TRBJ1-1, with 9 bases matching TRBD1. From germline, CDR1 is MNHNS and CDR2 SASEGT. The V gene end was trimmed by 10 bases and the J gene end by 8 bases; junction bases not matched to a gene: 8. This CDR3 has 12 amino acids. CDR3 DNA sequence: TGTGCCAACCACCTGACAGGGGGAGAAGCTTTCTTT. Protein sequence: CANHLTGGEAFF.

The chain recombines TRBV5-1 with TRBJ2-3; D gene unclear. Germline loops: CDR1 SGHRS, CDR2 YFSETQ. Trimming cost V 3 bases and J 0 bases, with 23 bases left between them. The CDR3 totals 19 residues. CDR3 DNA sequence: TGCGCCAGCAGCTCCCCCCGGGTGGGGATTTCGTCTAGCACAGATACGCAGTATTTT. Translation: CASSSPRVGISSSTDTQYF.

The chain recombines TRBV7-9 with TRBJ2-7, with D hard to call. CDR1 is SEHNR, CDR2 FQNEAQ, per germline (reference sequence). CDR3 length: 12 amino acids. V was pared by 5 bases and J by 5 bases, with 10 bases between. CDR3 nucleotides: TGTGCCAGCAGCCCCTCACCCCACGAGCAGTACTTC. Its translation is CASSPSPHEQYF.

The chain joins TRBV5-4 to TRBJ1-1, with D unresolved. CDR1 and CDR2 from the germline V gene are SGHNT and YYREEE (reference sequence). This CDR3 is 15 amino acids long. The V end was cut by 0 bases, the J end by 1 base, with 10 bases between. This CDR3 is CASSLAKGGNTEAFF. The CDR3 DNA follows: TGTGCCAGCAGCTTGGCCAAGGGAGGGAACACTGAAGCTTTCTTT.

The CDR3 DNA reads TGTGCCAGCTCACCCATAGCGGGAGCGTACACCGGGGAGCTGTTTTTT. It specifies CASSPIAGAYTGELFF. V and J are TRBV18 and TRBJ2-2, with TRBD2 identical over 9 bases. Trimming cost V 3 bases and J 3 bases; bases outside gene matches: 5. The CDR3 is 16 residues long. Germline V lookup: CDR1 KGHSH, CDR2 LQKENI.

The CDR3 sequence is CASSQWRDSSYNEQFF. The CDR3 DNA reads as TGTGCCAGCAGCCAGTGGCGGGATAGCTCCTACAATGAGCAGTTCTTC. This chain joins TRBV14 and TRBJ2-1; tentative D call: TRBD2 (6 bases). CDR1 SGHDN and CDR2 FVKESK come from the germline V gene. This CDR3 contains 16 residues. V was cut by 3 bases and J by 0 bases, with 12 bases left in between.

The chain joins TRBV27 to TRBJ2-7, with D perhaps matching TRBD1 or TRBD2 (5 bases each). V was clipped by 5 bases and J by 6 bases, with 14 bases between them. The CDR3 sequence is 13 residues long. Germline CDR1 MNHEY, CDR2 SMNVEV (reference sequence). CDR3 loop: CASSRQFEGEQYF. In DNA, the CDR3 is TGTGCCAGCAGTCGACAGTTCGAGGGCGAGCAGTACTTC.

Turning to this clone: Other DNA sequences of this sample code for an identical CDR3. The V call is TRBV28, the J call TRBJ1-2; D perhaps matches TRBD1 (6 bases). This CDR3 comprises 12 residues. V was shortened by 2 bases and J by 5 bases, with 6 bases between the two germline ends. CDR1 and CDR2 (germline): MDHEN, SYDVKM. CDR3 sequence (DNA): TGTGCCAGCAGTTTAAGGGGGTATGGCTACACCTTC. Translated, it gives CASSLRGYGYTF.

This clone has only one observation. This chain uses TRBV28 with TRBJ2-1; D unresolved. Looked up from germline, CDR1 is MDHEN and CDR2 is SYDVKM. V was clipped by 6 bases and J by 10 bases, with 19 bases between them. This CDR3 has 14 residues. The CDR3 loop is CASSRGPGLREQFF. CDR3 in DNA: TGTGCCAGCAGCCGCGGACCGGGTTTACGGGAGCAGTTCTTC.

J is TRBJ2-3 and V is TRBV28, with 8 bases matching TRBD1. Germline V gene data show CDR1 as MDHEN and CDR2 as SYDVKM. The CDR3 consists of 15 residues. Germline trimming cut 8 bases from V and 3 bases from J; bases unmatched to any gene: 10. CDR3 nucleotides: TGTGCCAGCCCCCCCCGACAGGGGTGGACAGATACGCAGTATTTT. Translated: CASPPRQGWTDTQYF.

This sequence joins TRBV7-8 and TRBJ2-3; D is unresolved. V was trimmed by 1 base and J by 6 bases, leaving 11 bases between them. The germline gives CDR1 SGHVS, CDR2 FQNEAQ. The CDR3 runs 14 residues. CDR3 sequence (DNA): TGTGCCAGCAGCTTAGGATCCGGCCGGGATACGCAGTATTTT. As protein: CASSLGSGRDTQYF.

The V call is TRBV5-1, the J call TRBJ2-5, with a weak D call TRBD1 (5 bases). The V end lost 2 bases, the J end lost 0 bases, and 11 bases lay between the germline ends. This CDR3 has 15 residues. Germline V gene data show CDR1 as SGHRS and CDR2 as YFSETQ. The CDR3 DNA follows: TGCGCCAGCAGCTTTATAAAAGGGGACCAAGAGACCCAGTACTTC. Translation gives CASSFIKGDQETQYF.

V is TRBV5-1 and J is TRBJ2-2, with 11 bases identical to TRBD2. The trim removed 4 bases at V and 5 bases at J, leaving 4 bases unmatched. Germline values: CDR1 SGHRS, CDR2 YFSETQ. The CDR3 loop spans 15 amino acids. The DNA of the CDR3 is TGCGCCAGCAGCCCTCTAGCGGGAGGAACCGGGGAGCTGTTTTTT. This codes for CASSPLAGGTGELFF.

J is TRBJ1-4 and V is TRBV2, with 9 bases identical to TRBD1. The V and J ends lost 6 bases and 7 bases, in that order; junction bases with no gene match: 12. This CDR3 has 16 residues. Germline CDR1 SNHLY, CDR2 FYNNEI. CDR3 sequence: CASRTRPGQGFEKLFF. The CDR3 nucleotides read TGTGCCAGCAGAACACGGCCGGGACAGGGCTTTGAAAAACTGTTTTTT.

The V gene is TRBV14, the J gene TRBJ2-7; 7 bases are a match to TRBD2. The CDR3 is 16 residues long. The V gene end was trimmed by 1 base and the J gene end by 3 bases; junction bases not matched to a gene: 9. From germline, CDR1 is SGHDN and CDR2 FVKESK. The CDR3 DNA sequence: TGTGCCAGCAGCCAAGCCACTAGCGCCCGATTCTACGAGCAGTACTTC. The encoded protein is CASSQATSARFYEQYF. The full variable domain, rest sourced from reference TRBV14 and TRBJ2-7, is EAGVTQFPSHSVIEKGQTVTLRCDPISGHDNLYWYRRVMGKEIKFLLHFVKESKQDESGMPNNRFLAERTGGTYSTLKVQPAELEDSGVYFCASSQATSARFYEQYFGPGTRLTVT.